What follows is one TCR beta chain and its context. Its antigen remains unknown. Identification of naive CD8+ T cells rested on CD45RO-CCR7+CD27+CD95- status. The data were obtained in a study of CXCR3-negative and CXCR3-positive naive CD8 T cells. Study at large: Every library held about 1.5 +/- 0.3 million TRB reads, and the total came to some 130 million. Notes on the study in general: Most assays were run on fresh PBMCs (CXCR3 expression partially decreased after cryopreservation).

Germline V gene sequence: CDR1 LNHDA, CDR2 SQIVND (reference sequence). The CDR3 is made up of 13 amino acids. The authors made the TRB cDNA libraries by 5' RACE using UMI labels. TCRdb re-called the 5' RACE reads and shows each CDR3 protein once, DNA omitted. The repertoire table contains approximately 5,400 distinct CDR3 sequences. This chain uses TRBV19 with TRBJ2-7; TCRdb calls TRBD2, which cannot be checked without DNA. Material for sequencing was naive CXCR3- CD8+ T cells from blood. Stated subset: CD45RO-CCR7+CD27+CD95- naive CD8+ T cells lacking CXCR3 (TNR3-). The receptor's source is a human donor in good health. Some clones in this sample may be carry-over from other donors' samples. The CDR3 sequence: CASSPGRAYEQYF.